This TCR beta chain was obtained from a study of T cells in Graves' hyperthyroidism and ophthalmopathy (dated by TCRdb to about 2019). Background on the whole study: Peripheral blood samples were taken at the time of initial diagnosis, prior to any treatment. TCR V-J signatures able to tell the groups apart were searched for in a discovery cohort of approximately 95 patients, of whom roughly 42 had Graves' ophthalmopathy and roughly 57 had stable Graves' hyperthyroidism. Thyroid tissue and blood T-cell repertoires from about six Graves' hyperthyroidism patients were also compared in the study. According to the paper, TCR Vbeta CDR3 sequencing was carried out on more than 120 peripheral blood samples, which came from approximately 43 ophthalmopathy, around 74 hyperthyroidism and approximately 17 progressor patients. Prospective prediction of ophthalmopathy was tested in an independent validation cohort consisting of some 19 hyperthyroidism patients and 15 or so patients who later progressed to ophthalmopathy. After blood sampling, hyperthyroidism patients were treated with methimazole at a starting dose of 30 mg daily, and ophthalmopathy patients were treated with high-dose intravenous methylprednisolone. The 100 discovery patients were divided at random into training and test sets in a 7:3 ratio.

Amplification of TCR beta CDR3 regions was carried out from RNA transcripts. For the first round of RT-PCR on the TCR CDR3, the HTBI primer set was used together with the Qiagen OneStep RT-PCR kit. The libraries were constructed in a second round of multiplex PCR and then size-selected and purified. Paired-end sequencing of the libraries was performed with 100 bp reads on an Illumina HiSeq2000. Under the source paper's analysis protocol: SOAPnuke was used to process the raw data, with reads discarded if the reads contained adapters or uncalled bases, had a mean Phred below 15, or lacked an exact constant-primer or identifier match. High-quality paired reads were merged using COPE v1.2.5, and each unique nucleotide sequence was defined as a clonotype. MiTCR v1.1 was used to align clonotypes to the IMGT TRBV, TRBD and TRBJ reference segments. Analysis was restricted to V-J combinations with a frequency above 0.0001, which covered roughly 99% of repertoires. The TCS score was defined as the ratio of F50 (clonal expansion) to E x V (chaos), calculated using BLOSUM62-based TCRdist between CDR3 peptides within each V-J. Welch's t-statistics and random forest reduced roughly 540 V-J features to roughly 13, which were used in a naive Bayes classifier (R e1071). TCRdb trimmed public reads at Q25 via fastp, called clones via MiXCR and kept in-frame beta chains. Under each unique CDR3 protein, matching rows form one entry showing the most common genes and DNA. The V and J calls and clone size come from TCRdb's table, not from the authors' own analysis. This sample holds approximately 600,000 distinct CDR3 sequences; under 25% were observed only once. The ten most abundant clones make up approximately 30% of the sample.

The cysteine opens and the phenylalanine closes a CDR3 of 13 amino acids. The entry retains the CDR3 DNA only, 39 bases that are in frame from base 1. The CDR1 and CDR2 encoded by the germline V gene (reference sequence) are DFQATT and SNEGSKA. Trimmed from V: 4 bases; trimmed from J: 3 bases; junction bases lacking a gene match: 3. Ophthalmopathy patients had moderately to severely active disease, with a Clinical Activity Score of 3 or more, a NOSPECS grade of 4 or more, and a disease duration of less than 3 months. The study excluded patients with uncontrolled infections, other autoimmune diseases, pregnancy or lactation. Clinical symptoms, serum thyroxine and TRAb, thyroid ultrasound, and orbital computed tomography formed the basis for the diagnoses. PBMCs were isolated from about 9 ml of fresh peripheral blood by Ficoll-Paque density gradient centrifugation. Total RNA was extracted using Trizol reagent, and RNA quality was assessed on an Agilent 2100 Bioanalyzer.

General conclusions and limits of the study: In validation, the model predicted progression to ophthalmopathy a median of roughly 6.1 months before onset, with roughly 68% sensitivity and almost 75% specificity. A model built on a 13 V-J signature distinguished ophthalmopathy from stable hyperthyroidism, reaching around 88% sensitivity and about 81% specificity in cross-validation and 80%/75% in testing. Blood samples also contained most of the expanded thyroid clonotypes (frequency above 0.001), which suggests that blood repertoires may reflect thyroid immune responses. Sample size was not statistically predetermined, and blinding of investigators to group allocation was not performed.

The sample holds many counts of this clonotype. Its antigen remains undetermined. Base qualities were left out, and no much larger clone turns up one base away. Input material: blood. The chain is made from TRBV20-1 and TRBJ1-1, with 9 bases matching TRBD1. The clonotype comes from a man aged 30 to 39 with Graves' ophthalmopathy. The nucleotides are TGCAGTGCTAACAGGGGGCGCGACACTGAAGCTTTCTTT. Its translation is CSANRGRDTEAFF.